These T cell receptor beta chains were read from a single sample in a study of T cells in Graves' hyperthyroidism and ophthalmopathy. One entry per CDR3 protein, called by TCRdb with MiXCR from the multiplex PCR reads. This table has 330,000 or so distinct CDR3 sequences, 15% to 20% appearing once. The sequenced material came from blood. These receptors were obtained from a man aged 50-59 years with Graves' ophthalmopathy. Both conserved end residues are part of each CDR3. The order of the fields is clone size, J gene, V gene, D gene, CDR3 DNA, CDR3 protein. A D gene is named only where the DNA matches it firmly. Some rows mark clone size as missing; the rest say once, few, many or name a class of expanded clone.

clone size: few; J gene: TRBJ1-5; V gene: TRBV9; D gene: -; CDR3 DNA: TGTGCCAGCAGCCACAGCTCAGAAACTGATTTCAATCAGCCCCAGCATTTT; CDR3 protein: CASSHSSETDFNQPQHF
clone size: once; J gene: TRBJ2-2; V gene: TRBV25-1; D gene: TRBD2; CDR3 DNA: TGTGCCAGCAGTGAATTCGGCGGGAGGCGGTTCGGGGAGCTGTTTTTT; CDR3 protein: CASSEFGGRRFGELFF
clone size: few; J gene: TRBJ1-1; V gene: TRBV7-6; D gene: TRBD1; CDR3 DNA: TGTGCCAGCAGCTCCGGTCGGACAGGGGACCGCACTGAAGCTTTCTTT; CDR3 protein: CASSSGRTGDRTEAFF
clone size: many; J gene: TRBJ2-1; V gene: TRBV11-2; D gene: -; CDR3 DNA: TGTGCCAGCAGCACAAGGGGTACCTACTCCTACAATGAGCAGTTCTTC; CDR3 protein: CASSTRGTYSYNEQFF
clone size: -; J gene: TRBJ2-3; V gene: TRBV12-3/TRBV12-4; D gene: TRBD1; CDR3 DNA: TGTGCCAGCAGATCACAGGGGGCGACCAGCACAGATACGCAGTATTTT; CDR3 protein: CASRSQGATSTDTQYF
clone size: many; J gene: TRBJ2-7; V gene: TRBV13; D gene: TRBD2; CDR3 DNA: TGTGCCAGCAGCCGAGGGACTAGCGGGGTGTACGAGCAGTACTTC; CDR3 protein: CASSRGTSGVYEQYF
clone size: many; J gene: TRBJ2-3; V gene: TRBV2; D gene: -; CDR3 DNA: TGTGCCAGCAGTCTCACCCCGGGACTTCCTATAGATACGCAGTATTTT; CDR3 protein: CASSLTPGLPIDTQYF
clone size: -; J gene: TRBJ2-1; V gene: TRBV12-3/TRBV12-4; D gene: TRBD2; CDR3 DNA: TGTGCCAGCACCGTTCGTGGGGGGGAGCGACTAGCGGGAGGGCAGTTCTTC; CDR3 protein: CASTVRGGERLAGGQFF
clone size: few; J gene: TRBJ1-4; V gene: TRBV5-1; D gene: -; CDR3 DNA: TGCGCCAGCACCTCACTTGGGAGGAATGAAAAACTGTTTTTT; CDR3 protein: CASTSLGRNEKLFF
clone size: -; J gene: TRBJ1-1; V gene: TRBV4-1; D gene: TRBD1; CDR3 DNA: TGCGCCAGCAGCCAAGTTACAGGGGGGGCTAACACTGAAGCTTTCTTT; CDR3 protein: CASSQVTGGANTEAFF